The following is a T cell receptor beta chain sequence with its context. These data belong to a study of blood T cell repertoires in COVID-19. Method: immunoSEQ multiplex PCR; TCRdb's copy keeps in-frame clones and lacks some. Counted here are about 110,000 clones, over 75% occurring once; the ten biggest clones make up roughly 4.1%. V lost 2 bases, J lost 6 bases, and 11 bases lay in between. Germline assignment: CDR1 MNHEY and CDR2 SMNVEV (reference sequence). The CDR3 is 14 residues long. The sequence was obtained from a woman in her 70s with acute or convalescent COVID-19. This rearrangement joins TRBV27 to TRBJ1-5; a weak D match, TRBD1 (6 bases). Sample: peripheral blood. In nucleotides, the CDR3 is TGTGCCAGCAGTTTAGGGGGGGCAGGTCAGCCCCAGCATTTT. Translating gives CASSLGGAGQPQHF.